This T cell receptor (beta chain) was documented in a study of T cells after yellow fever vaccination. The wider study: When fractions had low cell numbers, they were prepared with SMART-Seq v4 Ultra Low Input.

The CDR3 contains 17 residues. CDR1 and CDR2 from the germline V gene are DFQATT and SNEGSKA (reference sequence). V shed 0 bases and J shed 1 base, with 18 bases lying between them. 5'RACE template switching produced TCR cDNA carrying a universal primer site and UMIs. TCRdb re-called the 5' RACE reads through MiXCR, storing one row per CDR3 protein. The repertoire holds 200,000 or so distinct CDR3 sequences, 6.7% seen once, with more than 0.85% in the top ten. This clonotype was detected ten times or more. Its antigen is unidentified. Whole-study findings and limits: The study found a weaker secondary response that peaked faster, day 5 versus 15. A limited proportion of clonotypes was detected within both the CD4 and CD8 compartments.

The clonotype comes from a man younger than 40 who received the YFV17D yellow fever vaccine. The rearrangement uses TRBV20-1 and TRBJ1-1; perhaps TRBD1 as D (6 bases). The specimen comprised CD4+ T cells sorted from PBMCs, sampled on the day of the yellow fever booster vaccination. The CDR3 reads CSARDKDRDLPNTEAFF. For the CDR3, the DNA is TGCAGTGCTAGAGATAAGGACAGAGATTTACCGAACACTGAAGCTTTCTTT.